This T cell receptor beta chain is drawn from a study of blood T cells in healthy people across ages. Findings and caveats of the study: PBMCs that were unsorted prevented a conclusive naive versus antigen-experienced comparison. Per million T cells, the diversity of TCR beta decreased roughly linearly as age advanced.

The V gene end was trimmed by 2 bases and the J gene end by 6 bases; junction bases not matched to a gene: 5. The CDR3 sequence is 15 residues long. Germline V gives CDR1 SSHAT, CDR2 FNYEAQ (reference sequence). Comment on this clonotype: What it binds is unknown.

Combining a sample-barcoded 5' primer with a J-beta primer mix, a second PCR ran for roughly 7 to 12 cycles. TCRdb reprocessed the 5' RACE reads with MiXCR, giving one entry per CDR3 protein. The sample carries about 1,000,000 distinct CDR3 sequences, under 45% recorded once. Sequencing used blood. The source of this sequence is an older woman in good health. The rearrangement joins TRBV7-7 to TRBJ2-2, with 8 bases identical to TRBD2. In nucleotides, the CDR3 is TGTGCCAGCAGCTTATACGGGAGGGCCTCCGGGGAGCTGTTTTTT. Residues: CASSLYGRASGELFF.